These 15 T cell receptor beta chains were all obtained from the same sample, sequenced in a study of OX40 agonist ivuxolimab in advanced cancers. Profiled with immunoSEQ multiplex PCR; TCRdb holds only in-frame clones, not every one. The sample consists of around 60,000 clones, 75% to 90% of them appearing once. The specimen comprised CD4+ or CD8+ T cells sorted from blood, sampled in a trial of the OX40 agonist ivuxolimab. Source of these receptors: an adult with an advanced solid tumor such as melanoma, head and neck, liver or kidney cancer.

For this clone: The junction shows a germline mismatch at one end, possibly a read error. The rearrangement uses TRBV7-7 and TRBJ2-1; D is perhaps TRBD2 (6 bases). CDR3 length equals 15 residues. Germline loops: CDR1 SSHAT, CDR2 FNYEAQ (reference sequence). The CDR3 DNA reads as TGTGCTAGCAGCTTAAGGTCGGGAGCCATGAATGAGCAGTTCTTC. Protein product: CASSLRSGAMNEQFF.

The chain couples TRBV2 to TRBJ1-4, with 8 bases fitting TRBD1. CDR1 is SNHLY and CDR2 is FYNNEI in the germline V gene. CDR3 length equals 17 residues. The V and J ends lost 6 bases and 8 bases, in that order; junction bases with no gene match: 17. The CDR3 loop is CASRKAGTGDVGEKLFF. The CDR3 nucleotides read TGTGCCAGCAGAAAAGCCGGGACAGGAGATGTCGGGGAAAAACTGTTTTTT.

The chain has TRBV10-1 and TRBJ2-3, with D perhaps TRBD1 (6 bases). The CDR3 is 14 amino acids. Per germline, CDR1 WNHNN and CDR2 SYGVQD (reference sequence). The ends were cut back, 3 bases at V and 2 bases at J, with 9 bases in the middle. The DNA for the CDR3 is TGCGCCAGCAGTGACAGGGGTTACACAGATACGCAGTATTTT. It specifies CASSDRGYTDTQYF.

V and J are TRBV28 and TRBJ1-2; 9 nucleotides match TRBD1. Unmatched junction bases numbered 6, after V lost 6 bases and J lost 4 bases. In germline, CDR1 is MDHEN, CDR2 SYDVKM. There are 14 residues in the CDR3. CDR3 residues: CASRGDRALYGYTF. CDR3 coding DNA: TGTGCCAGCAGGGGGGACAGGGCTCTCTATGGCTACACCTTC.

The chain combines TRBV30 with TRBJ2-5, with TRBD1 identical over 10 bases. Germline trimming cut 0 bases from V and 4 bases from J; bases unmatched to any gene: 2. Germline V lookup: CDR1 GTSNPN, CDR2 SVGIG (reference sequence). The CDR3 length is 14 residues. For the CDR3, the DNA is TGTGCCTGGAGTGTGGGACAGGGGTCAGAGACCCAGTACTTC. Encoded protein: CAWSVGQGSETQYF.

This clone is a singleton in its sample. This chain links TRBV19 with TRBJ1-1; 7 positions match TRBD1. V dropped 8 bases and J dropped 0; count of bases not matched to a gene: 3. CDR3 length: 13 residues. Germline CDR1 and CDR2: LNHDA and SQIVND (reference sequence). The CDR3 is CASSGQMNTEAFF. In DNA form, the CDR3 reads TGTGCCAGTTCGGGACAGATGAACACTGAAGCTTTCTTT.

The CDR3 nucleotides are TGTGCCAGCAGAGTGTGGCACACAGGCTTGACCGGGGAGCTGTTTTTT. It translates to CASRVWHTGLTGELFF. The chain employs TRBV21-1 and TRBJ2-2; the table names TRBD1, a call not compared with the DNA. TRBV21-1 is an annotated pseudogene. This CDR3 contains 16 residues.

The chain carries TRBV2 and TRBJ1-5, with D hard to call. Germline loops: CDR1 SNHLY, CDR2 FYNNEI. This CDR3 comprises 13 residues. V lost 8 bases, J lost 7 bases, and 15 bases lay in between. CDR3 sequence (DNA): TGTGCCAGCGAAATGGGAATTCAGCAGCCCCAGCATTTT. Encoded protein: CASEMGIQQPQHF. Supplemented by reference TRBV2 and TRBJ1-5, the full variable domain reads EPEVTQTPSHQVTQMGQEVILRCVPISNHLYFYWYRQILGQKVEFLVSFYNNEISEKSEIFDDQFSVERPDGSNFTLKIRSTKLEDSAMYFCASEMGIQQPQHFGDGTRLSIL.

This chain connects TRBV5-1 to TRBJ1-3; weak D call: TRBD1 (5 bases). Germline values: CDR1 SGHRS, CDR2 YFSETQ. The CDR3 loop spans 15 amino acids. V dropped 0 bases and J dropped 4 bases, with 11 bases sitting between them. The CDR3 protein is CASSLESGVGNTIYF. The CDR3 DNA reads TGCGCCAGCAGCTTGGAATCGGGGGTCGGAAACACCATATATTTT.

This clone came up once. The V call is TRBV12-5, the J call TRBJ2-1, with D possibly being TRBD1 (7 bases). V dropped 0 bases and J dropped 5 bases, with 17 bases sitting between them. The CDR3 consists of 17 residues. Germline CDR1 is LGHNT and CDR2 is FRNRAP. CDR3 DNA: TGTGCTAGTGGTTTGGTACTAGGGGGCGCGGGGAACAATGAGCAGTTCTTC. Its translation is CASGLVLGGAGNNEQFF.

The gene calls are TRBV28 and TRBJ1-2; 7 bases are shared with TRBD1. Losses at the gene ends were 4 bases for V and 8 bases for J; bases not matched to a gene: 7. Germline CDR1 and CDR2: MDHEN and SYDVKM. This CDR3 has 13 residues. CDR3 DNA: TGTGCCAGCAGTTCGGGACAGACGGAAGGCTACACCTTC. Its translation: CASSSGQTEGYTF.

The rearrangement links TRBV5-4 to TRBJ2-5, with TRBD2 matching 7 bases. The germline V gene has CDR1 SGHNT and CDR2 YYREEE (reference sequence). This CDR3 region has 15 residues. J lost 1 base, V lost 4 bases, and 7 bases had no gene match. The CDR3 loop is CASSPAGGTQETQYF. CDR3 nucleotides: TGTGCCAGCAGCCCCGCCGGGGGGACCCAAGAGACCCAGTACTTC.

The chain combines TRBV28 with TRBJ1-1; 8 nucleotides align to TRBD1. From germline, CDR1 is MDHEN and CDR2 SYDVKM. This CDR3 is 12 amino acids long. V dropped 2 bases and J dropped 10; count of bases not matched to a gene: 3. CDR3 DNA sequence: TGTGCCAGCAGTTTAGAGACAGGGGTAGCTTTCTTT. Residues: CASSLETGVAFF.

CDR3 DNA: TGTGCCAGCAGTGGCGGTCGTAGCACAGATACGCAGTATTTT. It specifies CASSGGRSTDTQYF. The rearrangement joins TRBV6-1 to TRBJ2-3, with D hard to call. This CDR3 contains 14 residues. Per germline, CDR1 MNHNS and CDR2 SASEGT. V gave up 4 bases and J gave up 0 bases, with 8 bases separating them.

The chain carries TRBV18 and TRBJ2-6; possibly TRBD1 for D (6 bases). V was trimmed by 4 bases and J by 3 bases, leaving 10 bases between them. This CDR3 region has 15 residues. Germline assignment: CDR1 KGHSH and CDR2 LQKENI. CDR3 amino acids: CASSQQGHGANVLTF. For the CDR3, the DNA is TGTGCCAGCTCACAGCAGGGGCATGGGGCCAACGTCCTGACTTTC.